The 17 T cell receptor beta chains presented below share a single source sample, sequenced in a study of blood T cell repertoires in COVID-19. Profiled with immunoSEQ multiplex PCR; TCRdb holds only in-frame clones, not every one. The sample records 150,000 to 200,000 clones, 89% being singletons. The sequenced sample consisted of PBMCs or T cells enriched from blood (not recorded which). Receptor source: a woman between 18 and 29 years old who had recovered from COVID-19.

The chain combines TRBV5-1 with TRBJ2-1; D perhaps matches TRBD1 (5 bases). Trimming shortened V by 1 base and J by 14 bases, and 19 bases separated the two germline ends. This CDR3 spans 14 amino acids. Germline loops: CDR1 SGHRS, CDR2 YFSETQ. In nucleotides, the CDR3 is TGCGCCAGCAGCTTGAGTCAGGGAATCCCCCGTAAGTTCTTC. Protein product: CASSLSQGIPRKFF.

The chain has TRBV23-1 and TRBJ2-7; 8 bases line up with TRBD1. TRBV23-1 is flagged as an ORF with uncertain function. Germline trimming cut 3 bases from V and 3 bases from J; bases unmatched to any gene: 10. This CDR3 contains 16 residues. The CDR3 here is CASSHEGTGLRYEQYF. CDR3 in DNA: TGCGCCAGCAGTCACGAAGGGACAGGCCTCCGCTACGAGCAGTACTTC.

This rearrangement joins TRBV7-2 to TRBJ2-7; D unresolved. The CDR3 length is 12 residues. The germline V gene encodes CDR1 SGHTA and CDR2 FQGNSA. The V gene lost 8 bases and the J gene lost 2 bases, with 10 bases spanning the gap. The CDR3 DNA sequence: TGTGCCAGCCAGGCAGGAACCTACGAGCAGTACTTC. As protein: CASQAGTYEQYF.

The chain joins TRBV28 to TRBJ1-2; no definite D call. Germline assignment: CDR1 MDHEN and CDR2 SYDVKM. Trimming cost V 4 bases and J 0 bases, with 18 bases left between them. This CDR3 contains 17 residues. The CDR3 DNA follows: TGTGCCAGCAGTTCCGACGACGCAGGAAAATCTAACTATGGCTACACCTTC. This translates into CASSSDDAGKSNYGYTF.

This chain connects TRBV4-1 to TRBJ1-1; 9 positions agree with TRBD1. The J segment lost 0 bases and the V segment lost 2 bases, leaving 10 bases of the junction unmatched. Germline V gene sequence: CDR1 MGHRA, CDR2 YSYEKL. The CDR3 has 18 amino acids. The DNA of the CDR3 is TGCGCCAGCAGCCAACCACCCGGGACAGGGATGATGAACACTGAAGCTTTCTTT. It yields the protein CASSQPPGTGMMNTEAFF.

This clone was seen at least ten times. The chain uses TRBV16 and TRBJ2-2; D perhaps matches TRBD2 (6 bases). Germline-derived CDR1 and CDR2 are KGHSY and FQNENV. The ends were cut back, 0 bases at V and 4 bases at J, with 9 bases in the middle. CDR3 length: 15 amino acids. CDR3 loop: CASSQSSGGTGELFF. DNA for the CDR3: TGTGCCAGCAGCCAATCTAGCGGAGGCACCGGGGAGCTGTTTTTT.

This clone is a singleton in its sample. This chain connects TRBV4-2 to TRBJ2-7, with TRBD1 matching 9 bases. The CDR3 contains 15 residues. Germline loops: CDR1 LGHNA, CDR2 YNFKEQ. V shed 6 bases, J shed 4 bases, and the junction held 10 bases outside the gene matches. The CDR3 DNA reads as TGTGCCAGCAGTCCCCCGGGACAGGGATCGTACGAGCAGTACTTC. It yields the protein CASSPPGQGSYEQYF.

A few counts support this clone. Other DNA sequences in this specimen translate into the identical CDR3. The V gene is TRBV9, the J gene TRBJ1-2, with TRBD1 matching 7 bases. Germline V lookup: CDR1 SGDLS, CDR2 YYNGEE. This CDR3 is built from 13 residues. V gave up 2 bases and J gave up 2 bases; unmatched junction bases: 0. The CDR3: CASSVDRNYGYTF. CDR3 nucleotides: TGTGCCAGCAGCGTGGACAGGAACTATGGCTACACCTTC.

This clone showed up just once. The rearrangement joins TRBV18 to TRBJ2-7; 8 nucleotides align to TRBD1. The CDR3 covers 14 residues. In germline, CDR1 is KGHSH, CDR2 LQKENI. V lost 1 base, J lost 5 bases, and 4 bases stayed unmatched. CDR3 loop: CASSPQGQENEQYF. In DNA, the CDR3 is TGTGCCAGCTCACCACAGGGACAGGAAAACGAGCAGTACTTC.

The chain employs TRBV6-4 and TRBJ2-1; 8 bases match TRBD2. The trim removed 8 bases at V and 0 bases at J, leaving 6 bases unmatched. CDR1 and CDR2 from the germline V gene are MRHNA and SNTAGT. This CDR3 region has 15 residues. CDR3 nucleotides: TGTGCCAGCTCACTAGCGGATAGCTCCTACAATGAGCAGTTCTTC. Encoded protein: CASSLADSSYNEQFF.

V is TRBV15 and J is TRBJ2-7; D is possibly TRBD2 (5 bases). Looked up from germline, CDR1 is LNHNV and CDR2 is YYDKDF (reference sequence). This CDR3 is 14 amino acids long. V shed 2 bases and J shed 1 base, with 9 bases lying between them. In DNA form, the CDR3 reads TGTGCCACCAGCAGACTTACTAGGTCCTACGAGCAGTACTTC. This codes for CATSRLTRSYEQYF.

The chain recombines TRBV28 with TRBJ1-3, with 8 bases lining up with TRBD1. Trimming took 4 bases from V and 4 from J; bases not matched to a gene: 6. Germline CDR1 and CDR2: MDHEN and SYDVKM. The CDR3 is made up of 15 amino acids. CDR3 amino acids: CASSYPGQAGNTIYF. The DNA for the CDR3 is TGTGCCAGCAGTTACCCGGGACAGGCGGGAAACACCATATATTTT.

The chain is built from TRBV19 and TRBJ2-3; TRBD2 aligns across 15 bases. The ends lost 5 bases at V and 5 bases at J; junction bases unmatched: 14. The germline CDR1 and CDR2 sequences are LNHDA and SQIVND (reference sequence). This CDR3 comprises 19 residues. CDR3 DNA: TGTGCCAGTAGTCCCAGGACTAGCGGGAGGGCCGGTGTCAGAGATACGCAGTATTTT. It is translated as CASSPRTSGRAGVRDTQYF.

A single count supports this clone. This chain joins TRBV5-6 and TRBJ2-1; 9 bases map to TRBD1. Germline CDR1 is SGHDT and CDR2 is YYEEEE. The CDR3 runs 19 residues. V dropped 0 bases and J dropped 5; count of bases not matched to a gene: 15. Here the CDR3 DNA reads TGTGCCAGCAGCTTGGAGTGGGACAGGGAGGGTTGGGGGCACAATGAGCAGTTCTTC. As protein: CASSLEWDREGWGHNEQFF.

The CDR3 loop is CASSQVGTGRQETQYF. The CDR3 nucleotides read TGCGCCAGCAGCCAAGTCGGGACAGGGAGGCAAGAGACCCAGTACTTC. The genes are TRBV4-1 and TRBJ2-5, with TRBD1 identical over 9 bases. The germline V gene has CDR1 MGHRA and CDR2 YSYEKL. The CDR3 length is 16 residues. The junction had 5 bases not matched to a gene; V was cut back by 1 base and J by 2 bases.

The chain has TRBV6-5 and TRBJ2-2, with 7 bases identical to TRBD2. The CDR3 consists of 14 residues. Looked up from germline, CDR1 is MNHEY and CDR2 is SVGAGI. J was trimmed by 6 bases and V by 0 bases; bases with no gene match: 1. CDR3 nucleotides: TGTGCCAGCAGTTACTCCACTAGCGCCGGGGAGCTGTTTTTT. It is translated as CASSYSTSAGELFF.

In DNA, the CDR3 is TGTGCCAGCAGCTTGGGAGGGTGGGCCGCCTTTTCGAATTACTACGAGCAGTACTTC. This translates into CASSLGGWAAFSNYYEQYF. V and J are TRBV5-6 and TRBJ2-7, with D tentatively TRBD2 (5 bases). The CDR3 is 19 residues long. Trimming left V 0 bases short and J 3 bases short, with 25 bases between. CDR1 and CDR2 from the germline V gene are SGHDT and YYEEEE.